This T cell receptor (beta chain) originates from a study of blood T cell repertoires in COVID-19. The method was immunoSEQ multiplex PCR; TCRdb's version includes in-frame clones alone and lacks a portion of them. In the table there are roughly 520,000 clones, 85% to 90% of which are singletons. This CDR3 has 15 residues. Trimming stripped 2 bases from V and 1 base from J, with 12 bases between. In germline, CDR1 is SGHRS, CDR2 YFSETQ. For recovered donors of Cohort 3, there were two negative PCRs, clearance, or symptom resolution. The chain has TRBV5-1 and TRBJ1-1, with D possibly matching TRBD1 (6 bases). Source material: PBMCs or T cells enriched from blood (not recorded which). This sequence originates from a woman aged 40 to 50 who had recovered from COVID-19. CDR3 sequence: CASSLQGPANTEAFF. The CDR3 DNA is TGCGCCAGCAGCTTACAGGGTCCCGCGAACACTGAAGCTTTCTTT.